The next 10 T cell receptor beta chains were all read from a single sample in a study of blood T cell repertoires in COVID-19. The method was immunoSEQ multiplex PCR; TCRdb's version includes in-frame clones alone and lacks a portion of them. The table shows tens of thousands of clones, with about nine tenths occurring only once. Sequences were obtained from peripheral blood. Receptors were obtained from a man between 65 and 80 years old with active or convalescent COVID-19.

The genes are TRBV19 and TRBJ2-3; D is ambiguous. V gave up 4 bases and J gave up 3 bases, with 14 bases separating them. The germline V gene encodes CDR1 LNHDA and CDR2 SQIVND (reference sequence). This CDR3 spans 15 amino acids. CDR3 region: CASSSSMPGTDTQYF. CDR3 DNA: TGTGCCAGTAGTAGCTCTATGCCCGGGACAGATACGCAGTATTTT.

The chain has TRBV6-5 and TRBJ2-5; D not resolved. CDR1 is MNHEY, CDR2 SVGAGI, per germline. This CDR3 has 14 amino acids. V was cut by 7 bases and J by 5 bases, with 17 bases left in between. CDR3 sequence reads: CASTNPMRLETQYF. CDR3 in DNA: TGTGCCAGCACGAACCCCATGAGGTTGGAGACCCAGTACTTC.

The chain couples TRBV29-1 to TRBJ1-1, with 9 bases that match TRBD1. Germline-derived CDR1 and CDR2 are SQVTM and ANQGSEA. V lost 4 bases to trimming and J lost 5 bases; unmatched junction nucleotides: 8. The CDR3 length is 14 residues. The CDR3 protein is CSVARDRERTEAFF. The CDR3 region has the DNA TGCAGCGTTGCCCGGGACAGGGAAAGGACTGAAGCTTTCTTT. The whole variable domain, filled in from reference TRBV29-1 and TRBJ1-1, reads SAVISQKPSRDICQRGTSLTIQCQVDSQVTMMFWYRQQPGQSLTLIATANQGSEATYESGFVIDKFPISRPNLTFSTLTVSNMSPEDSSIYLCSVARDRERTEAFFGQGTRLTVV.

V is TRBV7-2 and J is TRBJ2-1; D is unclear. The germline V gene encodes CDR1 SGHTA and CDR2 FQGNSA. V shed 1 base and J shed 10 bases, with 8 bases lying between them. The CDR3 is 12 amino acids. The CDR3: CASSLVRMEQFF. The CDR3 DNA is TGTGCCAGCAGCTTAGTCAGAATGGAGCAGTTCTTC.

This chain connects TRBV7-8 to TRBJ1-2; a weak D match, TRBD1 (6 bases). CDR1 is SGHVS, CDR2 FQNEAQ, per germline. The CDR3 runs 14 residues. Trimming pared 8 bases from V and 1 base from J, leaving 14 bases between. CDR3 sequence reads: CASRQTGDNYGYTF. The CDR3 nucleotides are TGTGCCAGCCGACAGACAGGCGATAACTATGGCTACACCTTC.

V usage is TRBV20-1 and J usage is TRBJ1-5, with a weak D call TRBD1 (6 bases). V gave up 3 bases and J gave up 5 bases, with 8 bases separating them. Germline CDR1 and CDR2: DFQATT and SNEGSKA (reference sequence). CDR3 size: 12 residues. The CDR3 coding sequence is TGCAGTGCTAGTGCAGGGGATCAGCCCCAGCATTTT. Encoded protein: CSASAGDQPQHF.

This sequence joins TRBV19 and TRBJ1-2; no definite D call. The germline CDR1 and CDR2 sequences are LNHDA and SQIVND (reference sequence). The V gene lost 2 bases and the J gene lost 8 bases, with 9 bases spanning the gap. The CDR3 totals 12 residues. The CDR3 nucleotides read TGTGCCAGTAGTATAACGGTCGGGGGCTACACCTTC. It is translated as CASSITVGGYTF.

The chain employs TRBV5-6 and TRBJ1-1; no firm D call. CDR1 is SGHDT and CDR2 is YYEEEE in the germline V gene. V gave up 5 bases and J gave up 0 bases, with 11 bases separating them. The CDR3 consists of 14 residues. The DNA for the CDR3 is TGTGCCAGCAGGAAACAAGAACTGAACACTGAAGCTTTCTTT. Amino acid sequence: CASRKQELNTEAFF.

The chain joins TRBV15 to TRBJ1-5, with D perhaps matching TRBD1 (6 bases). V shed 9 bases and J shed 0 bases, with 21 bases lying between them. The germline V gene has CDR1 LNHNV and CDR2 YYDKDF (reference sequence). This CDR3 is 17 amino acids long. The CDR3 DNA reads TGTGCCACGGAGCAGAAACCGGACAGATATAGCAATCAGCCCCAGCATTTT. This encodes CATEQKPDRYSNQPQHF.

This sequence joins TRBV20-1 and TRBJ2-3; 8 bases line up with TRBD1. Germline-derived CDR1 and CDR2 are DFQATT and SNEGSKA (reference sequence). This CDR3 is built from 13 residues. V shed 3 bases, J shed 7 bases, and the junction held 6 bases outside the gene matches. CDR3 sequence reads: CSASNPGGNTQYF. CDR3 DNA sequence: TGCAGTGCTAGTAACCCAGGGGGCAATACGCAGTATTTT.